These 28 T cell receptor beta chains were sequenced from one sample in a study of T-cell reconstitution after alpha-beta-depleted transplantation in children. Library preparation (for TCRbeta) was performed with unique molecular identifiers. MiXCR, applied by TCRdb to the PCR reads, yields one record per CDR3 protein. The sample lists roughly 120,000 distinct CDR3 sequences; more than 20% were seen once. Specimen: PBMCs, mostly from graft donor cells, collected 180 days after TCRalphabeta/CD19-depleted stem cell transplant. These receptors originate from a male patient between 2 and 15 years old who had a stem cell transplant for chronic granulomatous disease, so the T cells may come from the graft donor.

This clonotype was picked up many times. The chain has TRBV5-1 and TRBJ1-2; no definite D call. The V gene's germline CDR1 is SGHRS and CDR2 YFSETQ. This CDR3 is built from 14 residues. The ends were cut back, 3 bases at V and 4 bases at J, with 13 bases in the middle. The CDR3 DNA sequence: TGCGCCAGCAGCTCCGACAAACGCGGCTATGGCTACACCTTC. This gives the protein CASSSDKRGYGYTF.

The chain uses TRBV4-3 and TRBJ1-3; the D is unclear. Between the trimmed V and J ends, which lost 0 bases and 8 bases, there was a span of 11 bases. The germline V gene encodes CDR1 LGHNA and CDR2 YSLEER. This CDR3 comprises 14 residues. The CDR3 DNA sequence: TGCGCCAGCAGCCAAGATGGGCTCTTGGACACCATATATTTT. Residues: CASSQDGLLDTIYF.

The rearrangement uses TRBV7-6 and TRBJ2-5, with 10 nucleotides matching TRBD2. The CDR3 totals 17 residues. Germline lookup yields CDR1 SGHVS and CDR2 FNYEAQ. With 5 bases clipped from V and 4 bases from J, the junction kept 13 bases outside the gene matches. The CDR3 region is CASSQKIAGGPLETQYF. CDR3 bases: TGTGCCAGCAGCCAAAAGATAGCGGGAGGCCCACTAGAGACCCAGTACTTC.

This clonotype was picked up a small number of times. J is TRBJ2-3 and V is TRBV4-3; maybe TRBD1 (5 bases). V was shortened by 1 base and J by 1 base, with 15 bases between the two germline ends. Germline V gene sequence: CDR1 LGHNA, CDR2 YSLEER. The CDR3 is made up of 17 amino acids. The CDR3 sequence: CASSQAGQGFGTDTQYF. The CDR3 nucleotides are TGCGCCAGCAGCCAAGCGGGTCAGGGATTCGGCACAGATACGCAGTATTTT.

This clonotype showed up just a few times. The chain links TRBV21-1 to TRBJ2-1; the table's D call, TRBD2, has no DNA check behind it. TRBV21-1 is a pseudogene segment. The CDR3 totals 19 residues. The CDR3, as DNA: TGTGCCAGCAGCAAAGCTCAGACTAGCGGGCACCGTTCCTACAATGAGCAGTTCTTC. It yields the protein CASSKAQTSGHRSYNEQFF.

In this sample, this clonotype turned up many times. The chain employs TRBV20-1 and TRBJ2-1; D is undetermined. The V gene's germline CDR1 is DFQATT and CDR2 SNEGSKA (reference sequence). The V end lost 6 bases, the J end lost 1 base, and 13 bases lay between the germline ends. The CDR3 runs 14 residues. Written as DNA, the CDR3 is TGCAGTGCAGGCGAGGCGGATTCCTACAATGAGCAGTTCTTC. Translated, it gives CSAGEADSYNEQFF.

This clonotype has at least ten counts. The V gene is TRBV20-1, the J gene TRBJ2-5, with 9 bases aligning to TRBD2. This CDR3 comprises 15 residues. The J segment lost 1 base and the V segment lost 3 bases, leaving 6 bases of the junction unmatched. Germline V gene lookup returns CDR1 DFQATT and CDR2 SNEGSKA (reference sequence). The CDR3 spells CSASGLAGPQETQYF. As DNA, the CDR3 is TGCAGTGCTAGTGGGCTAGCGGGACCCCAAGAGACCCAGTACTTC.

This clonotype occurred many times. The chain combines TRBV18 with TRBJ2-3; TRBD2 matches 7 bases. Trimming cost V 0 bases and J 6 bases; bases outside gene matches: 15. CDR1 is KGHSH and CDR2 is LQKENI in the germline V gene. The CDR3 spans 18 residues. CDR3 loop: CASSPPYTGGPRGDTQYF. Written as DNA, the CDR3 is TGTGCCAGCTCACCACCGTACACGGGAGGCCCCCGAGGGGATACGCAGTATTTT.

This clonotype has a handful of counts. The gene calls are TRBV5-4 and TRBJ1-1; possibly TRBD1 for D (6 bases). The V gene's germline CDR1 is SGHNT and CDR2 YYREEE (reference sequence). The V gene lost 2 bases and the J gene lost 7 bases, with 12 bases spanning the gap. The CDR3 runs 13 residues. CDR3 coding DNA: TGTGCCAGCAGCTTCGGGGGGCTGGGTGAAGCTTTCTTT. Amino acids: CASSFGGLGEAFF.

The chain carries TRBV10-2 and TRBJ2-1; maybe TRBD2 (5 bases). This CDR3 is 13 amino acids long. Trimming cost V 3 bases and J 4 bases, with 7 bases left between them. The V gene's germline CDR1 is WSHSY and CDR2 SAAADI. This chain's CDR3 is CASSEAEYNEQFF. DNA for the CDR3: TGCGCCAGCAGTGAAGCGGAGTACAATGAGCAGTTCTTC.

This clonotype was recorded a few times. J is TRBJ2-3 and V is TRBV12-3 or TRBV12-4; D not resolved. Trimming left V 1 base short and J 0 bases short, with 5 bases between. This CDR3 contains 14 residues. CDR3 loop: CASSLGVSTDTQYF. The CDR3 nucleotides are TGTGCCAGCAGTTTAGGGGTGAGCACAGATACGCAGTATTTT.

This clonotype was found many times. The V and J genes are TRBV6-5 and TRBJ1-3; 7 nucleotides match TRBD1. The CDR3 is 14 amino acids. Germline V gene sequence: CDR1 MNHEY, CDR2 SVGAGI. Unmatched junction bases numbered 6, after V lost 6 bases and J lost 4 bases. CDR3 DNA sequence: TGTGCCAGCAGACAGGGGATGGCGGGAAACACCATATATTTT. It codes for CASRQGMAGNTIYF.

This clonotype showed up many times. The rearrangement links TRBV7-8 to TRBJ2-7; 15 bases align to TRBD2. This CDR3 has 17 residues. Germline CDR1 and CDR2: SGHVS and FQNEAQ. Germline trimming cut 1 base from V and 4 bases from J; bases unmatched to any gene: 5. The CDR3 spells CASSLGTSGGAEYEQYF. Written as DNA, the CDR3 is TGTGCCAGCAGCTTAGGGACTAGCGGGGGGGCGGAGTACGAGCAGTACTTC.

This chain connects TRBV4-1 to TRBJ1-2; D perhaps matches TRBD1 (5 bases). The V end was cut by 0 bases, the J end by 0 bases, with 11 bases between. This CDR3 has 16 amino acids. Germline loops: CDR1 MGHRA, CDR2 YSYEKL. The CDR3 spells CASSQEGGRANYGYTF. DNA of the CDR3: TGCGCCAGCAGCCAAGAGGGGGGTCGAGCTAACTATGGCTACACCTTC.

This clonotype came up a few times. The chain carries TRBV12-3 or TRBV12-4 and TRBJ2-1, with D tentatively TRBD1 or TRBD2 (5 bases each). The CDR3 runs to 16 residues. V gave up 5 bases and J gave up 0 bases, with 14 bases separating them. CDR3 residues: CASSPGRTSSYNEQFF. As DNA, the CDR3 is TGTGCCAGCAGTCCAGGGAGAACCAGCTCCTACAATGAGCAGTTCTTC.

This clonotype was counted ten times or more. The V and J genes are TRBV29-1 and TRBJ2-1; D is perhaps TRBD1 (7 bases). The V end was cut by 4 bases, the J end by 8 bases, with 12 bases between. Per the germline V gene, CDR1 is SQVTM and CDR2 is ANQGSEA. The CDR3 is 12 residues long. In nucleotides, the CDR3 is TGCAGCGTTGGACAGGGAGGCCATGAGCAGTTCTTC. This encodes CSVGQGGHEQFF.

This clonotype turned up a few times. J is TRBJ1-1 and V is TRBV6-2 or TRBV6-3; D uncertain. This CDR3 has 17 residues. Germline V lookup: CDR1 MNHEY, CDR2 SVGEGT. V lost 2 bases to trimming and J lost 0 bases, with 16 bases between them. The CDR3 loop reads CASSYTAQWGLNTEAFF. For the CDR3, the DNA is TGTGCCAGCAGTTACACTGCCCAATGGGGATTGAACACTGAAGCTTTCTTT.

The chain has TRBV6-1 and TRBJ2-1, with D possibly TRBD2 on 5 matching bases. CDR3 size: 14 residues. Trimming took 3 bases from V and 3 from J, leaving 9 bases between them. Germline V gene lookup returns CDR1 MNHNS and CDR2 SASEGT. CDR3: CASSERTFYNEQFF. CDR3 DNA sequence: TGTGCCAGCAGTGAGCGGACTTTCTACAATGAGCAGTTCTTC.

This clonotype was counted many times. This chain uses TRBV25-1 with TRBJ2-6, with D perhaps matching TRBD1 (6 bases). Germline CDR1 is MGHDK and CDR2 is SYGVNS. The CDR3 loop spans 15 amino acids. V was trimmed by 5 bases and J by 3 bases, leaving 11 bases between them. The CDR3 DNA reads as TGTGCCAGCAGTTTCGAAGGGGGTGGGGCCAACGTCCTGACTTTC. Protein: CASSFEGGGANVLTF.

This clonotype was counted a few times. The chain has TRBV20-1 and TRBJ2-3; D gene uncertain. Trimming left V 4 bases short and J 8 bases short, with 16 bases between. Germline V gives CDR1 DFQATT, CDR2 SNEGSKA (reference sequence). The CDR3 loop spans 13 amino acids. The chain's CDR3 is CSATKLGIGTQYF. The CDR3 nucleotides are TGCAGTGCTACAAAGCTAGGAATCGGTACGCAGTATTTT.

This clonotype was detected many times. This chain joins TRBV12-3 or TRBV12-4 and TRBJ2-3, with D possibly TRBD1 on 6 matching bases. CDR3 length equals 16 residues. The V and J ends lost 3 bases and 2 bases respectively, with 15 bases between them. For the CDR3, the DNA is TGTGCCAGCAGTTTGCTCCGGACAGCCTACACAGATACGCAGTATTTT. Residues: CASSLLRTAYTDTQYF.

This clonotype was picked up a small number of times. The rearrangement uses TRBV5-4 and TRBJ2-7; 9 nucleotides agree with TRBD2. With V trimmed by 7 bases and J by 4 bases, 6 bases remained unmatched. CDR3 length equals 13 residues. Germline values: CDR1 SGHNT, CDR2 YYREEE (reference sequence). The CDR3 nucleotides are TGTGCCAGCGCAGTAGCGGGAGTTTACGAGCAGTACTTC. It translates to CASAVAGVYEQYF.

The chain couples TRBV7-8 to TRBJ2-1; D gene unclear. The CDR3 loop spans 12 amino acids. V shed 6 bases and J shed 8 bases, with 11 bases lying between them. Germline loops: CDR1 SGHVS, CDR2 FQNEAQ. As DNA, the CDR3 is TGTGCCAGCAGTCTTCGGTTCTATGAGCAGTTCTTC. This encodes CASSLRFYEQFF.

The chain uses TRBV10-3 and TRBJ2-3, with 10 positions matching TRBD2. After removal of 10 bases from V and 2 bases from J, the junction contained 6 bases not matched to a gene. CDR1 is ENHRY, CDR2 SYGVKD, per germline. This CDR3 has 14 residues. The CDR3 here is CASSTSGNTDTQYF. CDR3 in DNA: TGTGCCAGCTCTACTAGCGGGAACACAGATACGCAGTATTTT.

A few counts support this clonotype. This chain joins TRBV15 and TRBJ1-4; no clear D gene. The CDR3 is made up of 18 amino acids. Trimming removed 0 bases at V and 0 bases at J, with 14 bases between. Germline loops: CDR1 LNHNV, CDR2 YYDKDF (reference sequence). CDR3 sequence reads: CATSRDGEGHSTNEKLFF. The CDR3 DNA is TGTGCCACCAGCAGAGATGGGGAGGGCCATTCAACTAATGAAAAACTGTTTTTT.

This clonotype was recorded at least ten times. The chain joins TRBV12-3 or TRBV12-4 to TRBJ1-6, with a tentative D call TRBD1 (6 bases). The V gene lost 2 bases and the J gene lost 6 bases, with 8 bases spanning the gap. The CDR3 length is 14 residues. In nucleotides, the CDR3 is TGTGCCAGCAGTTTATCAGGGGCTAATTCACCCCTCCACTTT. As protein: CASSLSGANSPLHF.

In its sample, this clonotype was seen many times. The chain uses TRBV7-3 and TRBJ2-3, with 9 bases aligning to TRBD2. After removal of 1 base from V and 2 bases from J, the junction contained 4 bases not matched to a gene. CDR1 and CDR2 from the germline V gene are SGHTA and FQGTGA. The CDR3 runs to 16 residues. CDR3 residues: CASSLSGGRATDTQYF. In nucleotides, the CDR3 is TGTGCCAGCAGCTTAAGTGGCGGGAGGGCCACAGATACGCAGTATTTT.

Concerning this clonotype itself: Given the absence of the conserved phenylalanine or tryptophan at the CDR3 end, a read error is likely. The chain joins TRBV9 to TRBJ2-3, with 13 bases matching TRBD2. J lost 7 bases, V lost 4 bases, and 9 bases had no gene match. This CDR3 spans 16 amino acids. CDR1 SGDLS and CDR2 YYNGEE come from the germline V gene. The CDR3 bases are TGTGCCAGCAGCTTCAGGACTAGCGGGAGCGAAAATACGCAGTATCTT. Its translation is CASSFRTSGSENTQYL.